This note documents a single T cell receptor beta chain sequence. This record belongs to a study of cytomegalovirus exposure and HLA in healthy donors. The CDR3 is 14 residues long. The V and J ends lost 0 bases and 1 base respectively, with 7 bases between them. Germline V gives CDR1 SGDLS, CDR2 YYNGEE. PCR employed 60 Vbeta and 13 Jbeta primers. The table came from immunoSEQ multiplex PCR; TCRdb's copy has only in-frame clones and leaves some out. The table includes some 120,000 clones, 80% detected once. The chain recombines TRBV9 with TRBJ2-5; no definite D call. The TCR sequence derives from a young man in good health and CMV-seronegative. The sample comprised PBMCs. The CDR3 loop is CASSVESSQETQYF. The DNA for the CDR3 is TGTGCCAGCAGCGTAGAGAGTAGCCAAGAGACCCAGTACTTC.